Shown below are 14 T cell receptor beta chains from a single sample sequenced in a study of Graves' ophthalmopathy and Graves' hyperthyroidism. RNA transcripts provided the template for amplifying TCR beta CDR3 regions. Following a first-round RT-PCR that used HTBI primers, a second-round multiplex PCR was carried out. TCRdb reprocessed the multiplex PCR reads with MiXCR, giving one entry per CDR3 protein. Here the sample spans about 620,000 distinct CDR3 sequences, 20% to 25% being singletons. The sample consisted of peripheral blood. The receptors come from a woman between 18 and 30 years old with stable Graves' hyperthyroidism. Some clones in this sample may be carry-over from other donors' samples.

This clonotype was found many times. This chain's CDR3 is CAWSVFLGTEAFF. The CDR3 region has the DNA TGTGCCTGGAGTGTGTTTCTGGGTACTGAAGCTTTCTTT. The chain recombines TRBV30 with TRBJ1-1; D is ambiguous. The CDR3 has 13 residues. Trimming removed 0 bases at V and 5 bases at J, with 10 bases between. Germline assignment: CDR1 GTSNPN and CDR2 SVGIG (reference sequence).

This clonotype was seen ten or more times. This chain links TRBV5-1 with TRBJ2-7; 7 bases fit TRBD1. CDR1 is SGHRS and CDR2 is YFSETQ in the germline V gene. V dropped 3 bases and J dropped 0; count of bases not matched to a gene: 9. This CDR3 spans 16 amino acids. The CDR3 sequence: CASSWDLTGSSYEQYF. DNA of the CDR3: TGCGCCAGCAGCTGGGATCTGACAGGGAGCTCCTACGAGCAGTACTTC.

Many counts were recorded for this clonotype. CDR3 residues: CASSKGQGWGANVLTF. For the CDR3, the DNA is TGTGCCAGCAGTAAGGGACAGGGGTGGGGGGCCAACGTCCTGACTTTC. J is TRBJ2-6 and V is TRBV27; 10 positions match TRBD1. CDR3 length: 16 amino acids. Trimming took 5 bases from V and 4 from J; bases not matched to a gene: 5. The germline V gene encodes CDR1 MNHEY and CDR2 SMNVEV (reference sequence).

In DNA form, the CDR3 reads TGTGCCAGCAGTGGAGGTACAGGCCCCCAAGCTTTCTTT. The encoded protein is CASSGGTGPQAFF. This chain uses TRBV6-1 with TRBJ1-1; tentative D call: TRBD1 (5 bases). CDR1 is MNHNS and CDR2 is SASEGT in the germline V gene. The CDR3 is 13 residues long. V shed 4 bases and J shed 9 bases, with 15 bases lying between them.

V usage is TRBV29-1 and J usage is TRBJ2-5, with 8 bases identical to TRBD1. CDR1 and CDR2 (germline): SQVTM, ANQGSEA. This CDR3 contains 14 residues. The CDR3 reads CIVGTGLLGETQYF. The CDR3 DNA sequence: TGCATCGTCGGGACAGGCCTGCTGGGAGAGACCCAGTACTTC.

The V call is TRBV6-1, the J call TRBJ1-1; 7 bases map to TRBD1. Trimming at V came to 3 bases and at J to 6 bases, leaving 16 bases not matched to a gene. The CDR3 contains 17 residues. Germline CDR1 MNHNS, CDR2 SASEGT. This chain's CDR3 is CASSENDRAGGKAEAFF. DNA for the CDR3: TGTGCCAGCAGTGAGAACGACAGGGCCGGGGGAAAGGCTGAAGCTTTCTTT.

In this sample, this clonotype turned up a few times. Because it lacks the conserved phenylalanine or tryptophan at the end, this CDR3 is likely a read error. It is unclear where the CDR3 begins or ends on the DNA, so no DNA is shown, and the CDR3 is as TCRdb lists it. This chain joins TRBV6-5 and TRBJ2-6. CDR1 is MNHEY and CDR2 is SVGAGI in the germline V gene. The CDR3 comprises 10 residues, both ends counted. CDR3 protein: CASSCLEEPS.

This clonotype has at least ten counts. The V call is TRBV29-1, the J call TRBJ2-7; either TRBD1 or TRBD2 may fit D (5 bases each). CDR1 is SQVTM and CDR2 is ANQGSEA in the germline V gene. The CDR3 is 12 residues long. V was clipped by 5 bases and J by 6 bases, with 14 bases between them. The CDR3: CSVQGGTGEQYF. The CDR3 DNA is TGCAGCGTTCAAGGTGGGACGGGCGAGCAGTACTTC.

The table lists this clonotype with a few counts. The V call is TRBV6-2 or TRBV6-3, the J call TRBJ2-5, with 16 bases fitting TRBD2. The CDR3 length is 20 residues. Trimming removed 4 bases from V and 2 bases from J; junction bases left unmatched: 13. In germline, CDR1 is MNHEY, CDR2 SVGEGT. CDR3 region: CASSSPGLAGGPHLQETQYF. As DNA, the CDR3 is TGTGCCAGCAGTTCTCCGGGACTAGCGGGAGGGCCTCATTTGCAAGAGACCCAGTACTTC.

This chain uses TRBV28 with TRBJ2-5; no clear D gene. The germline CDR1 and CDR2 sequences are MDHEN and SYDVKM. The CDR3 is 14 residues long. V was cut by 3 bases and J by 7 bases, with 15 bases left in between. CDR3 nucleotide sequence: TGTGCCAGCAGTTTGTATAGGGCATCAGGGACCCAGTACTTC. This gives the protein CASSLYRASGTQYF.

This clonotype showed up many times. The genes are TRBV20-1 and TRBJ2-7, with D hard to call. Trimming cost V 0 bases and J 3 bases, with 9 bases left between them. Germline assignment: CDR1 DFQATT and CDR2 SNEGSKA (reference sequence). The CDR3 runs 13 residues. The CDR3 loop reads CSARERNVYEQYF. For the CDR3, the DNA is TGCAGTGCTAGAGAAAGGAACGTCTACGAGCAGTACTTC.

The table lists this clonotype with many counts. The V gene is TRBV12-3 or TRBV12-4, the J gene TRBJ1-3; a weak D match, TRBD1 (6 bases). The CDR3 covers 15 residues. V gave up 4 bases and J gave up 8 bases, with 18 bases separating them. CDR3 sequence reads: CASSSPGTTAYTIYF. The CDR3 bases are TGTGCCAGCAGTTCACCCGGGACAACGGCTTACACCATATATTTT.

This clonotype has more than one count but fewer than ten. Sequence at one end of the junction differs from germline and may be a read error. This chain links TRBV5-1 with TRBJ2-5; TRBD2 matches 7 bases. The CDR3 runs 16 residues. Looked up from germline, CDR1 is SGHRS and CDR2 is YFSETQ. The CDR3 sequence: CASFSGGRGNQETKYF. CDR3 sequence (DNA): TGCGCCAGCTTCTCCGGCGGGCGGGGGAACCAAGAGACCAAGTACTTC.

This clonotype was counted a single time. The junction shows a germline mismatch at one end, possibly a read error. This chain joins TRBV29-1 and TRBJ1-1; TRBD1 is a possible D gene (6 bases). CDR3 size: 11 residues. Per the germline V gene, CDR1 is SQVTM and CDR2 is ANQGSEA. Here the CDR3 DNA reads TGCAGCGTAACAGGGAACACTGAAGTTTTCTTT. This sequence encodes CSVTGNTEVFF.